This T cell receptor beta chain was identified in a study of blood T cell repertoires in COVID-19. Study details: PBMCs, B-cell-depleted T cells, or T cells were the source of the cDNA or gDNA that made up the material.

The CDR3 extends over 14 amino acids. The V end was cut by 4 bases, the J end by 4 bases, with 13 bases between. CDR1 is MNHEY, CDR2 SMNVEV, per germline (reference sequence). Study processing details: The assay estimated nucleated cells by amplifying reference gene primers. Sequenced by immunoSEQ multiplex PCR; TCRdb stores in-frame clones only, minus some. That table is the source of V, J and clone size, and D and trimming were worked out from the DNA. The table shows about 150,000 clones, with 65% to 85% occurring only once. The clonotype was recovered from a woman at least 80 years old with acute or convalescent COVID-19. The material sequenced was peripheral blood. The V gene is TRBV27, the J gene TRBJ1-2; perhaps TRBD1 as D (5 bases). CDR3 DNA: TGTGCCAGCAGTTCACGACAGAGACTCTATGGCTACACCTTC. Protein: CASSSRQRLYGYTF.